This T cell receptor beta chain emerged from a study of blood T cells in healthy people across ages. Study-wide context: Roughly one uniquely barcoded beta molecule per two T cells was captured.

The CDR3 extends over 15 amino acids. CDR1 is DFQATT, CDR2 SNEGSKA, per germline (reference sequence). The V end lost 3 bases, the J end lost 0 bases, and 11 bases lay between the germline ends. In its sample, this clonotype was seen a few times. Each sample provided at least 6 micrograms of extracted total RNA. Primed by a sample-barcoded 5' primer and a J-beta primer mix, a second PCR proceeded for roughly 6 to 12 cycles. TCRdb reprocessed the 5' RACE reads with MiXCR, giving one entry per CDR3 protein. The data contain about 680,000 distinct CDR3 sequences, 49% of them singletons. This TCR was recovered from a woman aged 60-70 years in good health. The chain employs TRBV20-1 and TRBJ1-4, with D tentatively TRBD1 (5 bases). The sample taken for sequencing was blood. DNA for the CDR3: TGCAGTGCTAGTCAGGGACCGGCAACTAATGAAAAACTGTTTTTT. Encoded protein: CSASQGPATNEKLFF.